Here is one T cell receptor beta chain with its context. The antigen remains undetermined. Second doses that came at about 4 or about 12 weeks were put together. The data derive from a study of T cell responses to AZD1222 COVID-19 vaccine. Broader study findings: Spike-spanning, vaccine-associated CD4 TCRs were dominant at 160-218 and 743-854.

Trimming shortened V by 6 bases and J by 5 bases, and 14 bases separated the two germline ends. The CDR3 sequence is 14 residues long. Germline V gene lookup returns CDR1 LNHDA and CDR2 SQIVND (reference sequence). The assay was immunoSEQ multiplex PCR, and TCRdb's table has in-frame clones only and misses some. The sample gives fewer than 110,000 clones, just over 90% of which show up once; 6.2% is in the top ten. The material was peripheral blood, obtained 28 days after the second AZD1222 dose. This chain uses TRBV19 with TRBJ1-5; TRBD1 is a possible D gene (5 bases). This receptor was obtained from an adult who received the AZD1222 COVID-19 vaccine. This CDR3 is CASRRRQIDQPQHF. The CDR3 DNA follows: TGTGCCAGTAGGCGGAGACAGATTGATCAGCCCCAGCATTTT.